This T cell receptor beta chain was identified in a study of CXCR3-negative and CXCR3-positive naive CD8 T cells. Study conclusions and caveats: Both of the naive subsets showed about the same high diversity, but memory CD8+ cells had much less. Cryopreserved PBMCs had partly decreased CXCR3 expression; fresh PBMCs were used in most assays. For CXCR3-positive naive cells, TRB CDR3s were more hydrophobic than those of CXCR3-negative naive cells.

The method, 5' RACE with UMI labels, was used to prepare the TRB cDNA libraries. Using the 5' RACE reads, TCRdb records one entry per CDR3 protein without DNA. The ten top clones account for 0.4% to 0.5%, within a sample of 100,000 to 150,000 distinct CDR3 sequences. The CDR3 consists of 16 residues. The germline gives CDR1 LGHNA, CDR2 YSLEER. As for this clonotype: Antigen: not known.

Triplicate sorts, around 300,000 cells apiece, were made for each CD8+ T cell subset. Phenotypically, naive CD8+ T cells corresponded to CD45RO-CCR7+CD27+CD95-. The gene calls are TRBV4-3 and TRBJ2-3; TCRdb reports TRBD1, a call that lacks DNA to check it against. The receptor was derived from a human donor in good health. Some clones in this sample may be carry-over from other donors' samples. Specimen: naive CXCR3+ CD8+ T cells from blood. Described subset: CD45RO-CCR7+CD27+CD95- naive CD8+ T cells expressing CXCR3 (TNR3+). The chain's CDR3 is CASSQDRAGGTDTQYF.